A single sample is the source of the 4 T cell receptor beta chains below, sequenced in a study of T cell responses to AZD1222 COVID-19 vaccine. The repertoire was sequenced with immunoSEQ multiplex PCR; TCRdb's copy has only in-frame clones and lacks some. Here the sample spans 180,000 or so clones, roughly 94% being singletons. Sequences were derived from peripheral blood, sampled on day 0 of AZD1222 vaccination. The receptors stem from an adult in good health.

The gene calls are TRBV3-1 (or the pseudogene TRBV3-2) and TRBJ2-7; D call uncertain. Trimming removed 5 bases from V and 4 bases from J, with 6 bases in between. The CDR3 is made up of 11 amino acids. Germline V gene lookup returns CDR1 LGHDT and CDR2 YNNKEL (reference sequence). The CDR3 reads CASSTGYEQYF. The CDR3 region has the DNA TGTGCCAGCAGCACGGGTTACGAGCAGTACTTC.

This clone occurred a few times. V usage is TRBV15 and J usage is TRBJ1-1; the D gene is possibly TRBD1 (6 bases). The CDR3 spans 13 residues. Trimming left V 8 bases short and J 4 bases short, with 14 bases between. Germline loops: CDR1 LNHNV, CDR2 YYDKDF (reference sequence). The CDR3 DNA follows: TGTGCCACCTATAGGAGGGGGGGCACTGAAGCTTTCTTT. It is translated as CATYRRGGTEAFF.

J is TRBJ1-1 and V is TRBV5-1, with a weak D call TRBD1 (5 bases). Germline V lookup: CDR1 SGHRS, CDR2 YFSETQ. V was pared by 0 bases and J by 4 bases, with 10 bases between. This CDR3 comprises 14 residues. The CDR3 DNA reads as TGCGCCAGCAGCTTGGATGGGGCGGGCACTGAAGCTTTCTTT. It translates to CASSLDGAGTEAFF.

This clone has only a few counts. The V and J genes are TRBV19 and TRBJ1-2; 8 bases map to TRBD1. CDR3 length: 14 residues. CDR1 LNHDA and CDR2 SQIVND come from the germline V gene (reference sequence). The ends lost 7 bases at V and 7 bases at J; junction bases unmatched: 11. CDR3 in amino acids: CASTLGQGEGGYTF. In DNA, the CDR3 is TGTGCCAGTACTCTAGGACAGGGAGAGGGTGGCTACACCTTC.